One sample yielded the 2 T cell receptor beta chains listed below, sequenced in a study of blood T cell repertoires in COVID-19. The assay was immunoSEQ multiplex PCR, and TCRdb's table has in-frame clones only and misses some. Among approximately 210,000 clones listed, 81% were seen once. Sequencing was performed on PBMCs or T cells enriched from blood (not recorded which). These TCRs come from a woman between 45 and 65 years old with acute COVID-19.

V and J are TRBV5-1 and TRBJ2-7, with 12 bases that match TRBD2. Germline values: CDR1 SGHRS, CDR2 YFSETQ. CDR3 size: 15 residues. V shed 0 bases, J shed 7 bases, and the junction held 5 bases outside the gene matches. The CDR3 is CASSLGLAGVGEQYF. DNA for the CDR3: TGCGCCAGCAGCTTGGGACTAGCGGGAGTGGGTGAGCAGTACTTC. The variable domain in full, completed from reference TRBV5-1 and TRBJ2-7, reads KAGVTQTPRYLIKTRGQQVTLSCSPISGHRSVSWYQQTPGQGLQFLFEYFSETQRNKGNFPGRFSGRQFSNSRSEMNVSTLELGDSALYLCASSLGLAGVGEQYFGPGTRLTVT.

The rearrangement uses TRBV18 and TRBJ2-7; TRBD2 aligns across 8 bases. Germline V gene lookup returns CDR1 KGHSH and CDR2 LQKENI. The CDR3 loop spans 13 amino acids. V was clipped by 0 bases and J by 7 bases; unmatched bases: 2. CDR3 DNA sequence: TGTGCCAGCTCACCACCAGCGGGAGTTGAGCAGTACTTC. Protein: CASSPPAGVEQYF.